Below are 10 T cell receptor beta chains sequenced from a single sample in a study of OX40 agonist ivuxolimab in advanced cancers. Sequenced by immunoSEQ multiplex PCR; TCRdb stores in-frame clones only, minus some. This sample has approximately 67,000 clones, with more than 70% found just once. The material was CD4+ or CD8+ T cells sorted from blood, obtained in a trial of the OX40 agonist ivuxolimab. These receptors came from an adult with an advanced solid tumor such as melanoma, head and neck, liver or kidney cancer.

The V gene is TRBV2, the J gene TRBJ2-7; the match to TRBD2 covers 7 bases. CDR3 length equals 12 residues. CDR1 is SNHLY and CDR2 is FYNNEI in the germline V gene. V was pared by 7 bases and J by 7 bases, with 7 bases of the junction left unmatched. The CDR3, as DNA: TGTGCCAGCACTCCCTTCGGGGGGGAGCAGTACGTC. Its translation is CASTPFGGEQYV.

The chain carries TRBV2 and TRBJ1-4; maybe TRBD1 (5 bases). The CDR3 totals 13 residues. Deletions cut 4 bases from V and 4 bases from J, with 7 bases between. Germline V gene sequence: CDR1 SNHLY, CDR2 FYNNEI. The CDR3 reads CASSGDLNEKLFF. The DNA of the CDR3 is TGTGCCAGCAGTGGGGACCTTAATGAAAAACTGTTTTTT.

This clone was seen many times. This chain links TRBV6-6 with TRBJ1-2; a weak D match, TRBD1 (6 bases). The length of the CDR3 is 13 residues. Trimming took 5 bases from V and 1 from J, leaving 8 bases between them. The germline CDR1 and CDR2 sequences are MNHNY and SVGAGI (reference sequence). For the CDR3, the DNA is TGTGCCAGCAGTCGGACAGATAACTATGGCTACACCTTC. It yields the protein CASSRTDNYGYTF.

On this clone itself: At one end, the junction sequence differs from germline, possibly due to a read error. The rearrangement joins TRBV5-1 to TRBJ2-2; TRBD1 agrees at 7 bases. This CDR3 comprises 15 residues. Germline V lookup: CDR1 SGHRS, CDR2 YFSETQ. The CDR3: CASNLGTANTGELFF. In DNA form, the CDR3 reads TGCGCCAGCAACTTGGGGACAGCGAACACCGGGGAGCTGTTTTTT.

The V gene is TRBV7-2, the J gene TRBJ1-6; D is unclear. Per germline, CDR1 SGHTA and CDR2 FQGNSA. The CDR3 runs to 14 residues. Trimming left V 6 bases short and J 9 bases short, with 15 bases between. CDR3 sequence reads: CASSSRFDGSPLHF. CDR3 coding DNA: TGTGCCAGCAGTAGCCGATTCGACGGTTCACCCCTCCACTTT.

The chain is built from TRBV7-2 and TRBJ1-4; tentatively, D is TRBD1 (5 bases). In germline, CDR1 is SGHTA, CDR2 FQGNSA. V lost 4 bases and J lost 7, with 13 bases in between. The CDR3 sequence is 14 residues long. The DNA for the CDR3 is TGTGCCAGCAGCTCGCAGGGAGCGGGTGAAAAACTGTTTTTT. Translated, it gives CASSSQGAGEKLFF.

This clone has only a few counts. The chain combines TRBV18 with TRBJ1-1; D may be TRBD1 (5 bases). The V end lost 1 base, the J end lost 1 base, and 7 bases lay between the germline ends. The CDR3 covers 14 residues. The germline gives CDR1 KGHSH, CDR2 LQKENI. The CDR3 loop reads CASSPRGKNTEAFF. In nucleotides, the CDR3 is TGTGCCAGCTCACCACGGGGGAAGAACACTGAAGCTTTCTTT. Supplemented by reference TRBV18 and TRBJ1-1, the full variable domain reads NAGVMQNPRHLVRRRGQEARLRCSPMKGHSHVYWYRQLPEEGLKFMVYLQKENIIDESGMPKERFSAEFPKEGPSILRIQQVVRGDSAAYFCASSPRGKNTEAFFGQGTRLTVV.

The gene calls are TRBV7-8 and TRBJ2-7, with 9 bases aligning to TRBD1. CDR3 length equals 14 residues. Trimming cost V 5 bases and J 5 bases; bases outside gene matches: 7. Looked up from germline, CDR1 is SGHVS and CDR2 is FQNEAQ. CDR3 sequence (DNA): TGTGCCAGCAGCCGTCGGACAGGGGAAGACGAGCAGTACGTC. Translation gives CASSRRTGEDEQYV.

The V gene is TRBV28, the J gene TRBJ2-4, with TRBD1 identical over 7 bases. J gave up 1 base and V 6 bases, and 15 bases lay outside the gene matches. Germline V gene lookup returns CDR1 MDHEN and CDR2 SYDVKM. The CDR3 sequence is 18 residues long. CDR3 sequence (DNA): TGTGCCAGCAGCGTGGCAGGGGGAACGACAGGGGCCAAAAACATTCAGTACTTC. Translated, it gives CASSVAGGTTGAKNIQYF.

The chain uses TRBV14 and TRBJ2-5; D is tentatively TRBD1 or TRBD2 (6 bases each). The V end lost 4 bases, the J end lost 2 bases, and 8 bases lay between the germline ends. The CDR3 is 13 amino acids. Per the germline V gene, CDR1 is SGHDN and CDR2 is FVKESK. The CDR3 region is CASSRGAQETQYF. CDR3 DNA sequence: TGTGCCAGCAGCCGGGGGGCTCAAGAGACCCAGTACTTC.